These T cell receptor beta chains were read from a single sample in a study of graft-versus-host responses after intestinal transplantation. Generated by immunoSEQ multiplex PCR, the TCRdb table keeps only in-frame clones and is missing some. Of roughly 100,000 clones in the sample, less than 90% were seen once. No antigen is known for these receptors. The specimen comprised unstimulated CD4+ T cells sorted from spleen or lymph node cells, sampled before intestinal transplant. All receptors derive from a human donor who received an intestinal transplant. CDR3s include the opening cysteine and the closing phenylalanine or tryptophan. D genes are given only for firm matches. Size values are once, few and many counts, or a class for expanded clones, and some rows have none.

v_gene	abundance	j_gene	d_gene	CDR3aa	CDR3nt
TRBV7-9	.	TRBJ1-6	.	CASSLGGYNSPLHF	TGTGCCAGCAGCTTAGGGGGTTATAATTCACCCCTCCACTTT
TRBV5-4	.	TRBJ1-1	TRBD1	CASSLTGVLTEAFF	TGTGCCAGCAGCTTGACAGGGGTTCTTACTGAAGCTTTCTTT
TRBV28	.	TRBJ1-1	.	CASSFAQKEAEAFF	TGTGCCAGCAGTTTTGCGCAGAAGGAGGCTGAAGCTTTCTTT
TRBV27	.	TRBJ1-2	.	CASSPQTGTVNYGYTF	TGTGCCAGCAGTCCCCAGACTGGGACGGTGAACTATGGCTACACCTTC
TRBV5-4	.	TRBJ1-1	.	CASSPEVPVGTEAFF	TGTGCCAGCAGCCCGGAGGTCCCGGTCGGGACTGAAGCTTTCTTT
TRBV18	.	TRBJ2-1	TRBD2	CASSPPGLAVSYNEQFF	TGTGCCAGCTCACCACCGGGACTAGCGGTATCCTACAATGAGCAGTTCTTC
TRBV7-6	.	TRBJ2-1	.	CASSSRDEQFF	TGTGCCAGCAGTTCAAGGGATGAGCAGTTCTTC
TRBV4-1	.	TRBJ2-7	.	CASSPVRGGRRDYEQYF	TGCGCCAGCAGCCCAGTCAGAGGGGGACGGAGGGACTACGAGCAGTACTTC
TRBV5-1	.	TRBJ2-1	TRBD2	CASSLGLAGDYNEQFF	TGCGCCAGCAGCTTGGGACTAGCGGGAGACTACAATGAGCAGTTCTTC
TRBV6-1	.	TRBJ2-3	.	CASTLGGSSTDTQYF	TGTGCCAGCACCCTTGGCGGATCTAGCACAGATACGCAGTATTTT
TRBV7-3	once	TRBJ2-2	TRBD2	CASSPERREGNTGELFF	TGTGCCAGCAGCCCCGAGAGGAGGGAGGGGAACACCGGGGAGCTGTTTTTT
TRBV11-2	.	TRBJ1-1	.	CASSLEPGNTEAFF	TGTGCCAGCAGCTTAGAGCCCGGGAACACTGAAGCTTTCTTT
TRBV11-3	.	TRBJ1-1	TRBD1	CASSKGGTGNTEAFF	TGTGCCAGCAGCAAAGGGGGGACAGGGAACACTGAAGCTTTCTTT
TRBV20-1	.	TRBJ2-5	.	CSARVAPTQYF	TGCAGTGCTAGAGTGGCTCCGACCCAGTACTTC
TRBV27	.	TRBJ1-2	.	CASSLKGRGRVSNYGYTF	TGTGCCAGCAGTTTAAAGGGCAGGGGTAGAGTTTCTAACTATGGCTACACCTTC
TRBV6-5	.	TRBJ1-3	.	CASSYSGLSGNTIYF	TGTGCCAGCAGTTACTCGGGGCTCTCTGGAAACACCATATATTTT
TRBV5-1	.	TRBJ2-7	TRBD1	CASRPGQGALGYEQYF	TGCGCCAGCAGGCCGGGACAGGGGGCGCTGGGATACGAGCAGTACTTC
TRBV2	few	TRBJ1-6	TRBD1	CASRDRGSNSPLHF	TGTGCCAGCAGGGACAGGGGGTCTAATTCACCCCTCCACTTT
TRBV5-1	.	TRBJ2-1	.	CASTVANEQFF	TGCGCCAGCACGGTCGCCAATGAGCAGTTCTTC
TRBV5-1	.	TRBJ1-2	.	CASSLRTDGYGYTF	TGCGCCAGCAGCTTGCGGACGGACGGCTATGGCTACACCTTC
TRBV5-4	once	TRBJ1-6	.	CASSSAGAYNSPLHF	TGTGCCAGCAGTTCGGCAGGGGCTTATAATTCACCCCTCCACTTT
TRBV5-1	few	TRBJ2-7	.	CASSDNTYEQYF	TGCGCCAGCAGCGACAATACCTACGAGCAGTACTTC
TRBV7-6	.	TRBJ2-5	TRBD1	CASSLPGQGKETQYF	TGTGCCAGCAGTCTTCCGGGACAGGGAAAAGAGACCCAGTACTTC
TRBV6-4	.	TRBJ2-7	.	CASSVLAGYEQYF	TGTGCCAGCAGTGTCCTAGCCGGATACGAGCAGTACTTC
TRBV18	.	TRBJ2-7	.	CASSPTSIYHEQYF	TGTGCCAGCTCACCAACGTCGATTTATCACGAGCAGTACTTC
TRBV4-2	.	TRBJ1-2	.	CASSHNQGRTSNYGYTF	TGTGCCAGCAGCCATAACCAGGGACGGACTTCTAACTATGGCTACACCTTC
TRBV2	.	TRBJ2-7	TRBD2	CASSDSGYYEQYF	TGTGCCAGCAGTGATAGCGGGTACTACGAGCAGTACTTC
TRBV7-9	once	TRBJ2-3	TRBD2	CASSMGLDTDTQYF	TGTGCCAGCAGCATGGGACTAGACACAGATACGCAGTATTTT
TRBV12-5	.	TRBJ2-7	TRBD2	CASGGIGGIYEQYF	TGTGCTAGTGGTGGGATCGGGGGGATCTACGAGCAGTACTTC
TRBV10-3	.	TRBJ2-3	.	CAISEGTDTQYF	TGTGCCATCAGTGAGGGCACAGATACGCAGTATTTT
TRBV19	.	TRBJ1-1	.	CASSIFGGTRTEAGGTEAFF	TGTGCCAGTAGTATTTTTGGGGGAACCAGGACTGAGGCGGGAGGGACTGAAGCTTTCTTT
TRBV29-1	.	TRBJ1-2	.	CSVSPGDLRSGYTF	TGCAGCGTTTCCCCGGGAGACCTACGTAGTGGCTACACCTTC
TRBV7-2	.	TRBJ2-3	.	CASSLWVGGTGADTQYF	TGTGCCAGCAGCTTATGGGTTGGGGGGACCGGCGCAGATACGCAGTATTTT
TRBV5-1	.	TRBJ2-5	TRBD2	CASSPGGRGAGETQYF	TGCGCCAGCAGCCCCGGCGGGCGGGGGGCAGGGGAGACCCAGTACTTC
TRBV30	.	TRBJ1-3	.	CAWTGFSGNTIYF	TGTGCCTGGACAGGATTTTCTGGAAACACCATATATTTT
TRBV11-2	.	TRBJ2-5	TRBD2	CASSLIAGGLKETQYF	TGTGCCAGCAGCTTAATAGCGGGGGGGCTCAAAGAGACCCAGTACTTC
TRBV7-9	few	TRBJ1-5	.	CASSLQGIEPQHF	TGTGCCAGCAGCTTACAGGGGATCGAGCCCCAGCATTTT
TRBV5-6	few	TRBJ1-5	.	CASSFQGTQPQHF	TGTGCCAGCAGCTTTCAGGGGACACAGCCCCAGCATTTT
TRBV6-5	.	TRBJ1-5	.	CASIPGEYSNQPQHF	TGTGCCAGCATTCCAGGCGAATATAGCAATCAGCCCCAGCATTTT
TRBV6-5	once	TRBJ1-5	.	CASSTDGNQPQHF	TGTGCCAGCAGCACGGACGGCAATCAGCCCCAGCATTTT
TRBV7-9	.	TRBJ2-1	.	CATPRGTNYNEQFF	TGTGCCACTCCACGGGGGACAAACTACAATGAGCAGTTCTTC
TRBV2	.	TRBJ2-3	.	CASTRTPTTDTQYF	TGTGCCAGCACACGGACCCCAACCACAGATACGCAGTATTTT
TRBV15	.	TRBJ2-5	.	CATSRGGQAGGQETQYF	TGTGCCACCAGCAGAGGAGGACAGGCGGGGGGTCAGGAGACCCAGTACTTC
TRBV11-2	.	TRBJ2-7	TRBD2	CASSGGLAGGYEQYF	TGTGCCAGCAGCGGGGGACTAGCGGGAGGGTACGAGCAGTACTTC
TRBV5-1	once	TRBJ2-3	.	CASSLVGNLDTQYF	TGCGCCAGCAGCTTGGTGGGGAACCTGGATACGCAGTATTTT
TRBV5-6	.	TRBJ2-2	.	CASSLLPGELFF	TGTGCCAGCAGCTTGCTCCCCGGGGAGCTGTTTTTT
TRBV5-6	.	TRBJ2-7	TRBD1	CASSWTPGQGASYEQYF	TGTGCCAGCAGCTGGACACCGGGACAGGGGGCATCCTACGAGCAGTACTTC
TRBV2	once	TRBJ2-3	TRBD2	CASSELAGDGTQYF	TGTGCCAGCAGTGAGCTAGCGGGAGACGGTACGCAGTATTTT
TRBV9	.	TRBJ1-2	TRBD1	CASNKRGDSNYGYTF	TGTGCCAGCAACAAGAGGGGGGACAGTAACTATGGCTACACCTTC
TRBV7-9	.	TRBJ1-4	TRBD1	CASSGRDSNEKLFF	TGTGCCAGCAGCGGTCGGGACAGTAATGAAAAACTGTTTTTT
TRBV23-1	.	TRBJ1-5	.	CASRREHIQGNSNQPQHF	TGCGCCAGCAGACGGGAACACATCCAGGGGAATAGCAATCAGCCCCAGCATTTT
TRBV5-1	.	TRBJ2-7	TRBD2	CASSSKREGRSEQYF	TGCGCCAGCAGTTCGAAGCGGGAGGGCCGTAGCGAGCAGTACTTC
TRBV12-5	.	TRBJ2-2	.	CASGLGRNTGELFF	TGTGCTAGTGGTTTGGGGAGGAACACCGGGGAGCTGTTTTTT
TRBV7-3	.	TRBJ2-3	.	CASSLMSGSTDTQYF	TGTGCCAGCAGCTTAATGTCCGGGAGCACAGATACGCAGTATTTT
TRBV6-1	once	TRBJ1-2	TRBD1	CASSGQQGANYGYTF	TGTGCCAGCAGTGGTCAACAGGGGGCTAACTATGGCTACACCTTC
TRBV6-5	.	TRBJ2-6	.	CASSYSGSGANVLTF	TGTGCCAGCAGTTACTCGGGCTCTGGGGCCAACGTCCTGACTTTC
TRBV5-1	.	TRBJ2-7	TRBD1	CASSPGQGVYEQYF	TGCGCCAGCAGCCCGGGACAGGGAGTCTACGAGCAGTACTTC
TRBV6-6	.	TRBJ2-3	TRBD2	CASSATPGLAGITQYF	TGTGCCAGCAGTGCAACGCCGGGACTAGCGGGAATAACGCAGTATTTT
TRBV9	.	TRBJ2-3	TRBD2	CASSNIAGGHTDTQYF	TGTGCCAGCAGCAATATAGCGGGAGGCCACACAGATACGCAGTATTTT
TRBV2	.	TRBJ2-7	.	CATQAEGPYEQYF	TGTGCCACCCAAGCAGAGGGACCTTACGAGCAGTACTTC